These 22 T cell receptor beta chains share one sample of origin, sequenced in a study of T cell repertoires in cytomegalovirus infection. TCRdb processed the reads anew with MiXCR; each CDR3 protein has one entry. There are 150,000 to 200,000 distinct CDR3 sequences in the sample; roughly 9% occur only once, and about 4.6% lies in the top ten. The specimen sequenced was PBMCs. All receptors derive from a human donor in good health (CMV status not recorded). Some clones in this sample may be carry-over from other donors' samples.

This clonotype was observed at least ten times. V and J are TRBV29-1 and TRBJ1-1; D not certain. The V end lost 4 bases, the J end lost 0 bases, and 12 bases lay between the germline ends. Germline V CDR1 and CDR2: SQVTM, ANQGSEA. CDR3 size: 14 residues. The CDR3: CSVVPIQMNTEAFF. In DNA form, the CDR3 reads TGCAGCGTTGTACCGATTCAAATGAACACTGAAGCTTTCTTT.

The chain joins TRBV27 to TRBJ2-1; D unresolved. The germline CDR1 and CDR2 sequences are MNHEY and SMNVEV (reference sequence). V lost 5 bases, J lost 6 bases, and 8 bases lay in between. The CDR3 length is 12 residues. CDR3 sequence: CASSPTFNEQFF. CDR3 sequence (DNA): TGTGCCAGCAGTCCCACCTTCAATGAGCAGTTCTTC.

The rearrangement links TRBV2 to TRBJ2-7; no firm D call. Germline V gene data show CDR1 as SNHLY and CDR2 as FYNNEI. V dropped 8 bases and J dropped 1 base, with 12 bases sitting between them. The CDR3 contains 13 residues. The CDR3 sequence: CASVVRVSYEQYF. The CDR3, as DNA: TGTGCCAGCGTCGTCCGGGTATCCTACGAGCAGTACTTC.

In this sample, this clonotype turned up many times. This chain connects TRBV7-2 to TRBJ2-1, with D possibly matching TRBD2 (7 bases). This CDR3 is 14 amino acids long. The V gene's germline CDR1 is SGHTA and CDR2 FQGNSA. Between the trimmed V and J ends, which lost 6 bases and 4 bases, there was a span of 13 bases. CDR3 nucleotides: TGTGCCAGCAGACGGGGGGCAGAGTACAATGAGCAGTTCTTC. It translates to CASRRGAEYNEQFF.

This clonotype was recorded a few times. The chain has TRBV12-3 or TRBV12-4 and TRBJ2-2; 8 bases agree with TRBD2. V lost 5 bases and J lost 7; bases outside the gene matches: 0. The CDR3 is made up of 12 amino acids. CDR3 protein: CASSTSGGELFF. The DNA for the CDR3 is TGTGCCAGCAGTACTAGCGGCGGGGAGCTGTTTTTT.

This clonotype was counted at least ten times. The V and J genes are TRBV7-2 and TRBJ1-2; D call uncertain. The CDR3 is made up of 14 amino acids. In germline, CDR1 is SGHTA, CDR2 FQGNSA. Trimming pared 4 bases from V and 6 bases from J, leaving 15 bases between. The CDR3 region has the DNA TGTGCCAGCAGCTCCCGTTTAGGGTACCATGGCTACACCTTC. This encodes CASSSRLGYHGYTF.

In the case of this clonotype: One junction end does not reproduce the germline sequence, and a read error may be involved. The rearrangement joins TRBV4-1 to TRBJ2-3; 8 nucleotides match TRBD1. CDR3 length: 14 residues. From germline, CDR1 is MGHRA and CDR2 YSYEKL. The CDR3 sequence is CASSQVMDRDKQYF. The CDR3 coding sequence is TGCGCCAGCAGCCAAGTGATGGACAGGGATAAGCAGTATTTT.

In this sample, this clonotype turned up many times. This chain links TRBV7-2 with TRBJ1-1; 7 bases match TRBD1. The CDR3 spans 14 residues. Germline trimming cut 4 bases from V and 7 bases from J; bases unmatched to any gene: 9. Looked up from germline, CDR1 is SGHTA and CDR2 is FQGNSA. The CDR3 here is CASSSDRVGGEAFF. CDR3 coding DNA: TGTGCCAGCAGCTCAGACAGGGTTGGTGGTGAAGCTTTCTTT.

This clonotype was seen a handful of times. DNA for the CDR3: TGTGCCAGTAGTGCAACTAGCGGGGGGGGCCTAGGAGAGACCCAGTACTTC. It yields the protein CASSATSGGGLGETQYF. The chain recombines TRBV19 with TRBJ2-5, with 13 positions matching TRBD2. The germline V gene encodes CDR1 LNHDA and CDR2 SQIVND (reference sequence). This CDR3 spans 17 amino acids. Trimming took 5 bases from V and 4 from J; bases not matched to a gene: 10. Full variable domain (outside the CDR3, taken from reference TRBV19 and TRBJ2-5): DGGITQSPKYLFRKEGQNVTLSCEQNLNHDAMYWYRQDPGQGLRLIYYSQIVNDFQKGDIAEGYSVSREKKESFPLTVTSAQKNPTAFYLCASSATSGGGLGETQYFGPGTRLLVL.

The rearrangement links TRBV11-2 to TRBJ2-5, with D uncertain. In germline, CDR1 is SGHAT, CDR2 FQNNGV. CDR3 length: 13 residues. Trimming left V 0 bases short and J 6 bases short, with 8 bases between. The CDR3 loop is CASSLDLRKTQYF. The CDR3, as DNA: TGTGCCAGCAGCTTAGACCTGAGGAAGACCCAGTACTTC.

Only a few counts were recorded for this clonotype. The chain uses TRBV15 and TRBJ1-2, with D possibly matching TRBD1 (6 bases). CDR1 and CDR2 from the germline V gene are LNHNV and YYDKDF (reference sequence). The germline V and J ends were trimmed by 4 bases and 8 bases, with 17 bases remaining between them. This CDR3 has 14 amino acids. CDR3 amino acids: CATSKGYREYGYTF. The CDR3, as DNA: TGTGCCACCAGCAAAGGTTACAGGGAATACGGCTACACCTTC.

This clonotype has a count of ten or more. The chain couples TRBV28 to TRBJ2-5; weak D call: TRBD1 (5 bases). V was cut by 7 bases and J by 5 bases, with 14 bases left in between. The germline V gene encodes CDR1 MDHEN and CDR2 SYDVKM. The CDR3 runs to 13 residues. The CDR3 DNA sequence: TGTGCCAGCAACGATGGGGCCCGGGAGACCCAGTACTTC. It specifies CASNDGARETQYF.

This clonotype was found many times. This sequence joins TRBV10-3 and TRBJ2-1; 9 bases are a match to TRBD1. Germline V lookup: CDR1 ENHRY, CDR2 SYGVKD. After removal of 11 bases from V and 1 base from J, the junction contained 9 bases not matched to a gene. The CDR3 contains 15 residues. CDR3 coding DNA: TGTGCCGTCGACCCGGGACAGGGATCCTACAATGAGCAGTTCTTC. Translation: CAVDPGQGSYNEQFF.

This clonotype was counted only a few times. The chain combines TRBV11-2 with TRBJ1-6; D gene ambiguous. With 6 bases removed from V and 6 bases from J, the gap between germline ends came to 12 bases. CDR3 size: 14 residues. Germline CDR1 and CDR2: SGHAT and FQNNGV. CDR3 sequence reads: CASSPGFGNSPLHF. The CDR3 nucleotides are TGTGCCAGCAGTCCGGGGTTTGGTAATTCACCCCTCCACTTT.

This clonotype was seen only a few times. V and J are TRBV19 and TRBJ2-1, with 7 bases matching TRBD1. The CDR3 runs 15 residues. Germline CDR1 and CDR2: LNHDA and SQIVND (reference sequence). Trimming at V came to 5 bases and at J to 2 bases, leaving 6 bases not matched to a gene. CDR3 DNA sequence: TGTGCCAGTAGTGAGGGGACAGTACCCTACAATGAGCAGTTCTTC. It specifies CASSEGTVPYNEQFF.

On this clonotype: This may be a read error, as it is one base from a much larger clone. The V and J genes are TRBV28 and TRBJ2-3, with D maybe TRBD2 (6 bases). The CDR3 is 14 residues long. Between the trimmed V and J ends, which lost 4 bases and 1 base, there was a span of 9 bases. Germline values: CDR1 MDHEN, CDR2 SYDVKM. The CDR3 spells CASSSPGGTDTQYF. The CDR3, as DNA: TGTGCCAGCAGTTCCCCGGGGGGCACAGATACGCAGTATTTT.

This clonotype has a count of ten or more. V gene TRBV7-6 combines with J gene TRBJ2-1; 8 nucleotides match TRBD2. The CDR3 spans 16 residues. From germline, CDR1 is SGHVS and CDR2 FNYEAQ. The V gene end was trimmed by 3 bases and the J gene end by 0 bases; junction bases not matched to a gene: 4. The CDR3 DNA is TGTGCCAGCAGCTTGAAGCGGGGGTACTCCTACAATGAGCAGTTCTTC. It encodes CASSLKRGYSYNEQFF.

A single count supports this clonotype. The J gene is TRBJ1-5, the V gene TRBV2; 10 bases line up with TRBD1. This CDR3 spans 18 amino acids. Germline V gene sequence: CDR1 SNHLY, CDR2 FYNNEI. V lost 5 bases, J lost 8 bases, and 18 bases stayed unmatched. In DNA form, the CDR3 reads TGTGCCAGCAGTTCTTACGGGACAGGGGATTTTAGAAGGAAGCCCCAGCATTTT. It encodes CASSSYGTGDFRRKPQHF.

This clonotype was counted at least ten times. The rearrangement joins TRBV6-2 or TRBV6-3 to TRBJ1-5; D is uncertain. The germline CDR1 and CDR2 sequences are MNHEY and SVGEGT. The CDR3 runs to 13 residues. Trimming pared 5 bases from V and 5 bases from J, leaving 10 bases between. The CDR3 DNA reads TGTGCCAGCAGTACCGGGATGCATCAGCCCCAGCATTTT. Amino acid sequence: CASSTGMHQPQHF.

This clonotype was observed a few times. The chain is built from TRBV20-1 and TRBJ2-2; the D is unclear. Germline-derived CDR1 and CDR2 are DFQATT and SNEGSKA (reference sequence). The CDR3 is 12 residues long. V was pared by 3 bases and J by 4 bases, with 6 bases between. The CDR3 nucleotides read TGCAGTGCTAGTCAGGTCACCGGGGAGCTGTTTTTT. Amino acids: CSASQVTGELFF.

This clonotype occurred a few times. V and J are TRBV25-1 and TRBJ1-2; 8 positions agree with TRBD1. CDR3 length: 12 amino acids. In germline, CDR1 is MGHDK, CDR2 SYGVNS. J lost 8 bases, V lost 6 bases, and 5 bases had no gene match. The CDR3 sequence: CASRTGVRGYTF. CDR3 bases: TGTGCCAGCAGGACAGGGGTACGGGGCTACACCTTC.

This clonotype was recorded many times. The J gene is TRBJ2-5, the V gene TRBV7-2; 10 bases match TRBD2. The trim removed 1 base at V and 1 base at J, leaving 3 bases unmatched. The CDR3 is 16 residues long. CDR1 is SGHTA and CDR2 is FQGNSA in the germline V gene. CDR3 in amino acids: CASSLVSGGGQETQYF. Here the CDR3 DNA reads TGTGCCAGCAGCTTAGTCAGCGGGGGGGGCCAAGAGACCCAGTACTTC.